This record looks at one T cell receptor beta chain sequence and its context. This clone appeared once. The target of this receptor is not known. No base-level quality is on record; no much larger clone is a single base apart. Trimming removed 8 bases from V and 6 bases from J; the gene matches leave 6 bases unexplained. Reading the germline V gene gives CDR1 MNHEY and CDR2 SVGAGI. The CDR3 sequence holds 13 residues, the cysteine and phenylalanine included. Of the read, only the CDR3 DNA is kept; its 39 bases are in frame from base 1. The donors were included in the validation cohort of some 120 subjects, a group kept apart from the roughly 670-subject first cohort. Libraries were built with the immunoSEQ multiplex PCR assay. Turning to the authors' computational methods: A statistical classification framework was developed to diagnose cytomegalovirus status using the catalog of TCR beta chain sequences. TCRdb limited this immuneACCESS table to in-frame rearrangements with V and J called. A share of clones is missing; checked studies link under half to unresolved V genes, and the rest is unexplained. D and trimming come from the DNA, and the V and J calls and clone size come from that table. The sample table lists about 98,000 clones, more than 75% of them with a count of one. 6.3% of the sample is in the top ten clones.

The sample is drawn from a study of cytomegalovirus exposure and HLA in healthy donors (dated by TCRdb to 2016 to 2017). Regarding the complete study: A later analysis indicated that the 95 to 150 validation repertoires were generated on the platform also employed for the roughly 650 repertoires of the first cohort. The study aimed to test whether signatures of past pathogen exposure could be identified by cataloging public T cell receptors. In addition to the first cohort of hundreds of subjects, a separate validation cohort of approximately 130 different subjects was used. High-throughput TCR immunosequencing, statistical association of individual TCRs with disease status, and machine learning were combined to predict cytomegalovirus infection status.

What the work shows at the level of the full study, not this receptor alone: Most TCR sequences were observed very rarely across donors, whereas some public TCRs were present in many individuals. A later analysis found that TCRs clustered in the first cohort also tended to co-occur in the 120 validation repertoires, with more than 90% of cluster scores above 0. The classifier was reported to diagnose cytomegalovirus status with high specificity and sensitivity in both the original cohort and the validation cohort. All 120 or so repertoires were used to score co-occurrence in the validation cohort in a later analysis, because that analysis had no HLA typing for the cohort. It was suggested by the authors that the approach could potentially be generalized to other disease states and immunological phenotypes. Three of the identified cytomegalovirus-associated TCR beta chains were confirmed in vitro to be specific for cytomegalovirus antigens. In the study, approximately 150 TCR beta chains were listed as associated with cytomegalovirus.

This TCR was sampled from a young man in good health and CMV-seropositive. The chain links TRBV6-5 with TRBJ2-2, with TRBD1 matching 7 junction bases. The specimen was PBMCs. The DNA sequence follows: TGTGCCAGCGCCGAGACAGGGCCCGGGGAGCTGTTTTTT. Its protein is CASAETGPGELFF.